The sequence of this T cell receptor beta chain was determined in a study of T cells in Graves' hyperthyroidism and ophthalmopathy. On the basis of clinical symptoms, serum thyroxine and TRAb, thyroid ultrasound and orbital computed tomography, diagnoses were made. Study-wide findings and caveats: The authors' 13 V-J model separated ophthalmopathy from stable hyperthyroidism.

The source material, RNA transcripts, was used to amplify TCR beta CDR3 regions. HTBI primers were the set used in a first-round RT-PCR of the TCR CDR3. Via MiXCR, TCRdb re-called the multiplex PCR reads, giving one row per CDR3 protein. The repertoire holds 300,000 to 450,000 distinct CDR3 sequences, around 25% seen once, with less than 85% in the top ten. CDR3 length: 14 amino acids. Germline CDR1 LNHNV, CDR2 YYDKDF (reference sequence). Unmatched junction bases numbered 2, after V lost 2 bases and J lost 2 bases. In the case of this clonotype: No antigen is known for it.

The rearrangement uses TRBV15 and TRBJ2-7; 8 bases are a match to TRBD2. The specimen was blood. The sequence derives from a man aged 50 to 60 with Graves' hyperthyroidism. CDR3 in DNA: TGTGCCACCAGCAGAAGGCGGGAGGCCTACGAGCAGTACTTC. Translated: CATSRRREAYEQYF.